This T cell receptor beta chain was observed in a study of CD8 T cell repertoires and HIV-1 epitope variants. Study-wide background: Controls were a CMV, EBV and flu peptide pool, Ebola AY9 negative control, and no-peptide well.

TCRdb keeps only in-frame clones here, not all; method: immunoSEQ multiplex PCR. In the table there are 4,000 to 5,500 clones, around 68% of which are singletons. Per germline, CDR1 MDHEN and CDR2 SYDVKM. There are 14 residues in the CDR3. Unmatched junction bases numbered 0, after V lost 0 bases and J lost 2 bases. About this clone: Its antigen is unknown.

Sequencing was performed on cultured CD8+ T cells derived from PBMCs. This sequence joins TRBV28 and TRBJ2-5; 7 nucleotides agree with TRBD1. The receptor was isolated from a male donor with HIV. The CDR3 DNA is TGTGCCAGCAGTTTATGGGGACAGCAAGAGACCCAGTACTTC. Its protein product is CASSLWGQQETQYF.